These T cell receptor beta chains were read from a single sample in a study of tumor-infiltrating lymphocytes in primary liver carcinoma. TCRdb processed the multiplex PCR reads anew with MiXCR; each CDR3 protein has one entry. The sample carries fewer than 250,000 distinct CDR3 sequences, roughly two thirds recorded once. Sequenced sample: peripheral blood. The source is a woman aged 55 to 70 with primary liver carcinoma and hepatitis B virus infection. CDR3s include the opening cysteine and the closing phenylalanine or tryptophan. D genes are given only for firm matches. Clone size is shown for a subset of rows, as once, few, many or a class of expanded clone.

D gene: -; V gene: TRBV11-1; J gene: TRBJ2-1; clone size: -; CDR3 DNA: TGTACCAGCAGCTTAGGAGCTGGGCCCTACGATGAGCAGTTCTTC; CDR3 protein: CTSSLGAGPYDEQFF
D gene: -; V gene: TRBV29-1; J gene: TRBJ2-3; clone size: -; CDR3 DNA: TGCAGCGCCGCCAGCGGGTTGGGGGATACGCAGTATTTT; CDR3 protein: CSAASGLGDTQYF
D gene: TRBD1; V gene: TRBV6-5; J gene: TRBJ2-2; clone size: many; CDR3 DNA: TGTGCCAGCAGAGGACAGGGGATCACCGGGGAGCTGTTTTTT; CDR3 protein: CASRGQGITGELFF
D gene: -; V gene: TRBV28; J gene: TRBJ2-7; clone size: once; CDR3 DNA: TGTGCCAGCATTTCCCGGGGTGGGATTCCCTACCCCTACGAGCAGTACTTC; CDR3 protein: CASISRGGIPYPYEQYF
D gene: -; V gene: TRBV24-1; J gene: TRBJ1-2; clone size: -; CDR3 DNA: TGTGCCACCAGTGACCCTCCTCGGACGGGCAACTATGGCTACACCTTC; CDR3 protein: CATSDPPRTGNYGYTF
D gene: -; V gene: TRBV9; J gene: TRBJ2-1; clone size: -; CDR3 DNA: TGTGCCAGCAGCGTAGTTTGTCTCCGACTGGCGGGAACCTACAATGAGCAGTCCTTC; CDR3 protein: CASSVVCLRLAGTYNEQSF
D gene: -; V gene: TRBV6-5; J gene: TRBJ2-5; clone size: many; CDR3 DNA: TGTGCCAGCAGGGCCACAGGGACGGGGACCCAGTACTTC; CDR3 protein: CASRATGTGTQYF
D gene: -; V gene: TRBV10-3; J gene: TRBJ1-5; clone size: many; CDR3 DNA: TGTGCCATCAGGAGGGCTGGGAATCAGCCCCAGCATTTT; CDR3 protein: CAIRRAGNQPQHF
D gene: TRBD1; V gene: TRBV29-1; J gene: TRBJ1-1; clone size: -; CDR3 DNA: TGCAGCGCGGACAGGGGGCGAGGAACTGCAGTTTTCTTT; CDR3 protein: CSADRGRGTAVFF
D gene: -; V gene: TRBV28; J gene: TRBJ2-5; clone size: -; CDR3 DNA: TGTGCCAGCAGTAAGCTCGATTGGGGCACCCAAGAGACCCAGTACTTC; CDR3 protein: CASSKLDWGTQETQYF
D gene: -; V gene: TRBV11-2; J gene: TRBJ2-7; clone size: -; CDR3 DNA: TGTGCCAGCAGCCCCCGACCGAGAGCGGATTACGAGCAGTACTTC; CDR3 protein: CASSPRPRADYEQYF
D gene: -; V gene: TRBV11-3; J gene: TRBJ1-1; clone size: -; CDR3 DNA: TGTGCCAGCAGCTTGGATTGGGGGGACACTGAAGCTTTCTTT; CDR3 protein: CASSLDWGDTEAFF
D gene: -; V gene: TRBV4-1; J gene: TRBJ2-3; clone size: many; CDR3 DNA: TGCGCCAGCAGCCAGCTCGGAACAGATACGCAGTATTTT; CDR3 protein: CASSQLGTDTQYF
D gene: TRBD2; V gene: TRBV12-3/TRBV12-4; J gene: TRBJ2-6; clone size: many; CDR3 DNA: TGTGCCAGCAGTCCGCTAGCGGGGGCCTCTCTTACTTTC; CDR3 protein: CASSPLAGASLTF
D gene: -; V gene: TRBV5-1; J gene: TRBJ2-5; clone size: once; CDR3 DNA: TGCGCCAGCAGCTTGGGAACAACCTGGGAACGAGAGACTCAGTACTTC; CDR3 protein: CASSLGTTWERETQYF
D gene: -; V gene: TRBV6-5; J gene: TRBJ1-2; clone size: few; CDR3 DNA: TGTGCCAGCAGTCCCACGGGGGGTGTAGACTATGGCTACACCTTC; CDR3 protein: CASSPTGGVDYGYTF
D gene: -; V gene: TRBV12-3/TRBV12-4; J gene: TRBJ1-1; clone size: few; CDR3 DNA: TGTGCCAGCAGCAACAGGAACACTGAAGCTTTCTTT; CDR3 protein: CASSNRNTEAFF
D gene: TRBD2; V gene: TRBV14; J gene: TRBJ2-1; clone size: -; CDR3 DNA: TGTGCCAGCAGCCCGAAGTTAGCGGGAGGGTACAATGAGCAGTTCTTC; CDR3 protein: CASSPKLAGGYNEQFF
D gene: -; V gene: TRBV12-3/TRBV12-4; J gene: TRBJ1-2; clone size: -; CDR3 DNA: TGTGTCAGCAGTTCCTCGGACTATGGCTACACCTTC; CDR3 protein: CVSSSSDYGYTF
D gene: TRBD1; V gene: TRBV29-1; J gene: TRBJ2-7; clone size: -; CDR3 DNA: TGCAGCGATGAGTGGCAGGGGGCAGGCGAGCAGTATTTC; CDR3 protein: CSDEWQGAGEQYF
D gene: -; V gene: TRBV6-1; J gene: TRBJ1-1; clone size: once; CDR3 DNA: TGTGCCAGCAGTGAAGTCAGACCTAATGGAGCTTTCTTT; CDR3 protein: CASSEVRPNGAFF
D gene: -; V gene: TRBV6-5; J gene: TRBJ2-7; clone size: -; CDR3 DNA: TGTGCCAGCGGTCACCTCTTCGGGTCCTCCTACGAGCAGTACTTC; CDR3 protein: CASGHLFGSSYEQYF
D gene: -; V gene: TRBV7-9; J gene: TRBJ1-1; clone size: few; CDR3 DNA: TGTGCCAGCAGCTTAGTCCTTAACACTGAAGCTTTCTTT; CDR3 protein: CASSLVLNTEAFF
D gene: -; V gene: TRBV7-9; J gene: TRBJ1-2; clone size: few; CDR3 DNA: TGTGCCAGCAGCTTAGCGCGGGGTGCCCAATCCTATGGCTACACCTTC; CDR3 protein: CASSLARGAQSYGYTF
D gene: -; V gene: TRBV6-5; J gene: TRBJ2-5; clone size: many; CDR3 DNA: TGTGCCAGCAGGAGACGACAGTCCCAAGAGACCCAGTACTTC; CDR3 protein: CASRRRQSQETQYF
D gene: -; V gene: TRBV11-1; J gene: TRBJ2-7; clone size: -; CDR3 DNA: TGTGCCAGCAGCTCCGGGACGGGAAACTACGAGCAGTACTTC; CDR3 protein: CASSSGTGNYEQYF
D gene: -; V gene: TRBV7-9; J gene: TRBJ1-2; clone size: -; CDR3 DNA: TGTGCCAGCAGCTTAGAGGGGAGCGGCTACACCTTC; CDR3 protein: CASSLEGSGYTF
D gene: -; V gene: TRBV6-1; J gene: TRBJ2-3; clone size: -; CDR3 DNA: TGTGCCAGCAGTGAGGCGCGCGGGAACACAGATACGCAGTATTTT; CDR3 protein: CASSEARGNTDTQYF
D gene: -; V gene: TRBV11-3; J gene: TRBJ1-1; clone size: -; CDR3 DNA: TGTGCCAGCATCTACGGGGGTTCGGACACTGAAGCTTTCTTT; CDR3 protein: CASIYGGSDTEAFF
D gene: -; V gene: TRBV30; J gene: TRBJ1-3; clone size: many; CDR3 DNA: TGTGCCTGGAGAAACAGGGAATCCTCTGGAAACACCATATATTTT; CDR3 protein: CAWRNRESSGNTIYF
D gene: -; V gene: TRBV11-2; J gene: TRBJ2-1; clone size: -; CDR3 DNA: TGTGCCAGCAGCACGGGGCGTAGGTACTACAATGAGCAGCACTTC; CDR3 protein: CASSTGRRYYNEQHF
D gene: -; V gene: TRBV5-1; J gene: TRBJ1-1; clone size: few; CDR3 DNA: TGCGCCAGCAGCTTGTTACAGAACACTGAAGCTTTCTTT; CDR3 protein: CASSLLQNTEAFF
D gene: TRBD1; V gene: TRBV28; J gene: TRBJ1-5; clone size: -; CDR3 DNA: TGTGCCAGCAGCCACATGACATGGACAGGGGGAGCTAGGGAGCATTTT; CDR3 protein: CASSHMTWTGGAREHF
D gene: -; V gene: TRBV5-1; J gene: TRBJ2-3; clone size: -; CDR3 DNA: TGCACCAGCAGCAGCATAGCGAGCACAGATACGCAGTATTTT; CDR3 protein: CTSSSIASTDTQYF
D gene: -; V gene: TRBV29-1; J gene: TRBJ1-1; clone size: many; CDR3 DNA: TGCAGCGTCGGCGGGGGGGCCACTGAAGCTTTCTTT; CDR3 protein: CSVGGGATEAFF
D gene: -; V gene: TRBV6-5; J gene: TRBJ2-7; clone size: -; CDR3 DNA: TGTGCCAGCAGTTACGAACGACCCTATGAGGGAGCCTACGAGCAGTACTTC; CDR3 protein: CASSYERPYEGAYEQYF
D gene: TRBD2; V gene: TRBV29-1; J gene: TRBJ2-3; clone size: many; CDR3 DNA: TGCAGCGTGTCGGGGCGGGGGATCACAGATACGCAGTATTTT; CDR3 protein: CSVSGRGITDTQYF
D gene: TRBD2; V gene: TRBV11-1; J gene: TRBJ2-2; clone size: -; CDR3 DNA: TGTCCCAGCAGCACAGGAAGACTAGCGGGTTTGGCCGGGGAGCTGTCTTTT; CDR3 protein: CPSSTGRLAGLAGELSF
D gene: -; V gene: TRBV29-1; J gene: TRBJ2-2; clone size: -; CDR3 DNA: TGCAGCGTTGACGCGGAAATGGGACCCGGGGAGCCGTTTTTT; CDR3 protein: CSVDAEMGPGEPFF
D gene: -; V gene: TRBV11-1; J gene: TRBJ1-2; clone size: -; CDR3 DNA: TGTGCCGGCACCCGGTGGTACAGGGCCAGCACTGATTGCTACACCTTC; CDR3 protein: CAGTRWYRASTDCYTF
D gene: TRBD1; V gene: TRBV5-4; J gene: TRBJ1-1; clone size: few; CDR3 DNA: TGTGCCAGCAGCTCTAACAGGGGGCTGAGGACTGAAGCTTTCTTT; CDR3 protein: CASSSNRGLRTEAFF
D gene: -; V gene: TRBV6-1; J gene: TRBJ2-1; clone size: many; CDR3 DNA: TGTGCCAGCAGTAAATATGAAAACCAGGGGAATGAGCAGTTCTTC; CDR3 protein: CASSKYENQGNEQFF
D gene: TRBD1; V gene: TRBV5-1; J gene: TRBJ2-7; clone size: -; CDR3 DNA: TGCGCCAGCGGCTTGGGGGACAGGTATACCTACGAGCAGTACTTC; CDR3 protein: CASGLGDRYTYEQYF
D gene: TRBD1; V gene: TRBV6-1; J gene: TRBJ1-6; clone size: -; CDR3 DNA: TGTACAAGCAGTGCCCGGGGACAGGGTAATTCACCCCTCCACTTT; CDR3 protein: CTSSARGQGNSPLHF
D gene: -; V gene: TRBV11-2; J gene: TRBJ2-1; clone size: -; CDR3 DNA: TGTGCCAGCAGCTCCCTGACTCCCACAGGGAGCTCCTACTATGAGCAGTTCTTC; CDR3 protein: CASSSLTPTGSSYYEQFF
D gene: -; V gene: TRBV11-2; J gene: TRBJ2-7; clone size: -; CDR3 DNA: TGTGTCAGCAGGTTAGAACCCGACTACGAGCAGTACTTC; CDR3 protein: CVSRLEPDYEQYF
D gene: TRBD2; V gene: TRBV6-5; J gene: TRBJ2-7; clone size: -; CDR3 DNA: TGTGCAAGCGGAAGACTCATAGCGGGATGCTCCTACGAGCAGTACTTC; CDR3 protein: CASGRLIAGCSYEQYF
D gene: -; V gene: TRBV7-9; J gene: TRBJ1-1; clone size: few; CDR3 DNA: TGTGCCAGCAGCACCGACAGGAACACTGAAGCTTTCTTT; CDR3 protein: CASSTDRNTEAFF
D gene: TRBD1; V gene: TRBV9; J gene: TRBJ2-3; clone size: -; CDR3 DNA: TGTGCCAGCAGCGTAGCAGGGGGCCCCCCAGATACGCAGTATTTT; CDR3 protein: CASSVAGGPPDTQYF
D gene: -; V gene: TRBV4-1; J gene: TRBJ2-3; clone size: many; CDR3 DNA: TGCGCCAGCAGCCGGTCAGGGCGCACAGATACGCAGTATTTT; CDR3 protein: CASSRSGRTDTQYF
D gene: -; V gene: TRBV7-9; J gene: TRBJ2-1; clone size: few; CDR3 DNA: TGTGCCAGCAGCTTAGGACTAGATGTCTACAATGAGCAGTTCTTC; CDR3 protein: CASSLGLDVYNEQFF
D gene: -; V gene: TRBV11-2; J gene: TRBJ1-1; clone size: once; CDR3 DNA: TGTGCCAGCTCTAAACAGGCTGAGGCTTTCTTT; CDR3 protein: CASSKQAEAFF
D gene: -; V gene: TRBV4-1; J gene: TRBJ2-7; clone size: many; CDR3 DNA: TGCGCCAGCAGGGGGGGCTCCTACGAGCAGTACTTC; CDR3 protein: CASRGGSYEQYF
D gene: TRBD2; V gene: TRBV11-3; J gene: TRBJ2-1; clone size: -; CDR3 DNA: TGTGCCAGCAGTCACGGACTAGAGGGAAACAATGGGCAATTCTTC; CDR3 protein: CASSHGLEGNNGQFF
D gene: -; V gene: TRBV6-5; J gene: TRBJ2-5; clone size: -; CDR3 DNA: TGTGCCGGCAGTTTCCGGGACGGATCACGAGAGACCCAGTACTTC; CDR3 protein: CAGSFRDGSRETQYF
D gene: -; V gene: TRBV11-2; J gene: TRBJ2-5; clone size: -; CDR3 DNA: TGTGCCAGCAGCTTAGATTGGCCGGAGCCGGCCCAGTACTTC; CDR3 protein: CASSLDWPEPAQYF
D gene: -; V gene: TRBV20-1; J gene: TRBJ2-1; clone size: -; CDR3 DNA: TGCAGTGCTAGAGCTCGGGTAGACCCCTACAATGGGCAGTTCTTC; CDR3 protein: CSARARVDPYNGQFF